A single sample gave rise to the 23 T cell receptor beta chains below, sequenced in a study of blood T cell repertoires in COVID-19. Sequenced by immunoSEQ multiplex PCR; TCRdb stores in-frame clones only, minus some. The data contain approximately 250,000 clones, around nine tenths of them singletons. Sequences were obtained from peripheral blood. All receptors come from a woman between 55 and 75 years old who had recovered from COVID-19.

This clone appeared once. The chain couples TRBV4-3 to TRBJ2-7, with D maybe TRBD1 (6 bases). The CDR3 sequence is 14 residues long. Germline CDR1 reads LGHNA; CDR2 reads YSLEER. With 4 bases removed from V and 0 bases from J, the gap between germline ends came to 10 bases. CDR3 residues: CASSLWTVSYEQYF. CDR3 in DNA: TGCGCCAGCAGCCTCTGGACAGTCTCCTACGAGCAGTACTTC.

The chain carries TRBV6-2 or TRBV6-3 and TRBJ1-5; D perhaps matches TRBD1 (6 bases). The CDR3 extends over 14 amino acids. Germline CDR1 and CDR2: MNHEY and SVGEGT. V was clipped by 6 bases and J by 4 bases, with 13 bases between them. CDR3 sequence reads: CASSPDRLNQPQHF. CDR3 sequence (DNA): TGTGCCAGCAGCCCAGACAGGCTAAATCAGCCCCAGCATTTT.

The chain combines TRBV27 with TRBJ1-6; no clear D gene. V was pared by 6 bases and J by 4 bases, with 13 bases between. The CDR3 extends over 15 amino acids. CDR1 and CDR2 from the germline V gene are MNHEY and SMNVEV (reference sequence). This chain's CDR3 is CASRARDGYNSPLHF. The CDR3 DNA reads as TGTGCCAGCAGGGCGCGGGATGGGTATAATTCACCCCTCCACTTT.

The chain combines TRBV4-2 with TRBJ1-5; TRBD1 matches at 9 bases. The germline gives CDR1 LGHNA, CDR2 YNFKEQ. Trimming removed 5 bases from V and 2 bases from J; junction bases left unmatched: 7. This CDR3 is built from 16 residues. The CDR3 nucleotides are TGTGCCAGCAGCTTGGACAGGGGTTCAGGCAATCAGCCCCAGCATTTT. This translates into CASSLDRGSGNQPQHF.

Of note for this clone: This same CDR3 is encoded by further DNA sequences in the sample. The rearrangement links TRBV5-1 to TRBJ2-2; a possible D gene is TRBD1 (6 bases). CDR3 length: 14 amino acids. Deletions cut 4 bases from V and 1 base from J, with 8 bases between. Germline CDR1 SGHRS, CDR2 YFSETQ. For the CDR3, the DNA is TGCGCCAGCAGCCCGACAGGGAACACCGGGGAGCTGTTTTTT. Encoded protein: CASSPTGNTGELFF.

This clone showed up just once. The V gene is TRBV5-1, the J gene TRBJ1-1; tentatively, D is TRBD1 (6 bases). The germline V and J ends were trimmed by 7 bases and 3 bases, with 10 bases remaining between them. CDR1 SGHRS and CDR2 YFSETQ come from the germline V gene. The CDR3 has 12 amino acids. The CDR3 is CASSSGDTEAFF. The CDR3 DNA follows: TGCGCCAGCTCCTCAGGGGACACTGAAGCTTTCTTT.

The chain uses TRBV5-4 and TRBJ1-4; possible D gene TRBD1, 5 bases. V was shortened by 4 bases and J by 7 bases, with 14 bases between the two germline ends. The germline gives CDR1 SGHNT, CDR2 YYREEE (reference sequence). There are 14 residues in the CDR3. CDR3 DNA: TGTGCCAGCAGCCTGGGGGGGGATGGTGAAAAACTGTTTTTT. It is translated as CASSLGGDGEKLFF.

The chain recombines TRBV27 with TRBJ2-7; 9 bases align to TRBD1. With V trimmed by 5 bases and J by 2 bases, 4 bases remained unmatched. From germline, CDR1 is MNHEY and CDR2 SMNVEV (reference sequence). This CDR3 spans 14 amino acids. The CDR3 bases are TGTGCCAGCAGTATAGGACAGGGGACCTACGAGCAGTACTTC. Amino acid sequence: CASSIGQGTYEQYF.

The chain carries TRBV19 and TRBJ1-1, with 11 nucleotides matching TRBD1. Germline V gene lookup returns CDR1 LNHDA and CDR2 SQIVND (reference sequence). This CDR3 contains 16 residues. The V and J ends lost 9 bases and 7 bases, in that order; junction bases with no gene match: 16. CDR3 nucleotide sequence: TGTGCCAGCAAAACGTCCGGGACAGGGGGATTCGGTGAAGCTTTCTTT. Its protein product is CASKTSGTGGFGEAFF. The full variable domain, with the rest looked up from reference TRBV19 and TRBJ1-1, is DGGITQSPKYLFRKEGQNVTLSCEQNLNHDAMYWYRQDPGQGLRLIYYSQIVNDFQKGDIAEGYSVSREKKESFPLTVTSAQKNPTAFYLCASKTSGTGGFGEAFFGQGTRLTVV.

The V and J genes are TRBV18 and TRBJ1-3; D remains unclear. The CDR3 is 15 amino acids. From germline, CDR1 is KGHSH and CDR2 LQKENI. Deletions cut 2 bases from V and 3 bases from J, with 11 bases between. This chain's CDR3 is CASSPRQDLGNTIYF. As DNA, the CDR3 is TGTGCCAGCTCACCAAGACAAGACCTTGGAAACACCATATATTTT.

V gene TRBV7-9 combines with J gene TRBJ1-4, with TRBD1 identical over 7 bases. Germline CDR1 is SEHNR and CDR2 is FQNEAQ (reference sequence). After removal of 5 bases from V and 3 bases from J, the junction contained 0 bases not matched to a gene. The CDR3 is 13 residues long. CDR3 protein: CASSGQANEKLFF. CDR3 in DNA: TGTGCCAGCAGCGGACAGGCTAATGAAAAACTGTTTTTT.

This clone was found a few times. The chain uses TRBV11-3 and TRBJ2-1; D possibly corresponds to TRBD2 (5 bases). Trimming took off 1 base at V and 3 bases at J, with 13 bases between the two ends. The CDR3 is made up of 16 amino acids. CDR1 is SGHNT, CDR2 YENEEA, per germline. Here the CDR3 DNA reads TGTGCCAGCAGCTTAGGAGGGATTGGCGGCTACAATGAGCAGTTCTTC. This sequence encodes CASSLGGIGGYNEQFF.

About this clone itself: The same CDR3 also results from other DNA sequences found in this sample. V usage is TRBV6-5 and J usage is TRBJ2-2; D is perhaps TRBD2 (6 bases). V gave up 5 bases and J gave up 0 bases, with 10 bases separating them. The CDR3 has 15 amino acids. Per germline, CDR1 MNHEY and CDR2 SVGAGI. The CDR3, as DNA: TGTGCCAGCAGTACCACGGGGGCGAACACCGGGGAGCTGTTTTTT. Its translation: CASSTTGANTGELFF.

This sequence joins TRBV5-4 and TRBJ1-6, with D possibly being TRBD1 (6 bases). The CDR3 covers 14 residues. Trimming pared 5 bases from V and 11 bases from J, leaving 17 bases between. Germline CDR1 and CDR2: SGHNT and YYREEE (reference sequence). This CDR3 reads CASSWTRGEAPLHF. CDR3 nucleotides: TGTGCCAGCAGTTGGACCAGGGGTGAGGCACCCCTCCACTTT.

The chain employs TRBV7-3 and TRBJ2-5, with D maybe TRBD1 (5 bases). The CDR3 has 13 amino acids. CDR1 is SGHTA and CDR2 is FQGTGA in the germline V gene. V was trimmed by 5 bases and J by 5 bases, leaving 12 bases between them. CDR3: CASSPGSRETQYF. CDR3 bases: TGTGCCAGCAGCCCAGGGTCCAGGGAGACCCAGTACTTC.

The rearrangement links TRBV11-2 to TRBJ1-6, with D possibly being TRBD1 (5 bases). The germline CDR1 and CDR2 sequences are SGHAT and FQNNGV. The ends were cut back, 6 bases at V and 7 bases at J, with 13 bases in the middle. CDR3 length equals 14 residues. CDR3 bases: TGTGCCAGCAGGACGGGACTCCTGAATTCACCCCTCCACTTT. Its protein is CASRTGLLNSPLHF. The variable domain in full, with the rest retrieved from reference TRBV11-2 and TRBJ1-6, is EAGVAQSPRYKIIEKRQSVAFWCNPISGHATLYWYQQILGQGPKLLIQFQNNGVVDDSQLPKDRFSAERLKGVDSTLKIQPAKLEDSAVYLCASRTGLLNSPLHFGNGTRLTVT.

The CDR3 coding sequence is TGTGCCAGCAGTTACTCGAAGCGGACCACAGAAAAACTGTTTTTT. Translating it yields CASSYSKRTTEKLFF. V is TRBV6-2 or TRBV6-3 and J is TRBJ1-4; no clear D. V shed 0 bases and J shed 8 bases, with 13 bases lying between them. Germline values: CDR1 MNHEY, CDR2 SVGEGT. The CDR3 extends over 15 amino acids.

CDR3 nucleotide sequence: TGTGCCAGCAGCCAATGGCGGGGGGCCGGCGCAGATACGCAGTATTTT. Translation gives CASSQWRGAGADTQYF. The chain joins TRBV3-1 (or the pseudogene TRBV3-2) to TRBJ2-3; 8 bases match TRBD2. This CDR3 region has 16 residues. After removal of 2 bases from V and 4 bases from J, the junction contained 8 bases not matched to a gene. Germline V gene lookup returns CDR1 LGHDT and CDR2 YNNKEL (reference sequence).

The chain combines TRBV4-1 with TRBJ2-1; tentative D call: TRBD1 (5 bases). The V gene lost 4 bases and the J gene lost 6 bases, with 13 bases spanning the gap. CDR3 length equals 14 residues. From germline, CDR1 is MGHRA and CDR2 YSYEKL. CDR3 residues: CASSPTVLLNEQFF. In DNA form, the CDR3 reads TGCGCCAGCAGCCCGACAGTCCTCCTCAATGAGCAGTTCTTC.

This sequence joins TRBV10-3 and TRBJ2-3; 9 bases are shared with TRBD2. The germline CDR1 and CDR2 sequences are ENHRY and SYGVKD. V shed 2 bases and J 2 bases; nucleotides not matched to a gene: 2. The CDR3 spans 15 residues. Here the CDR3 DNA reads TGTGCCATCAGTGAGACTAGCGGGCCCACAGATACGCAGTATTTT. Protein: CAISETSGPTDTQYF.

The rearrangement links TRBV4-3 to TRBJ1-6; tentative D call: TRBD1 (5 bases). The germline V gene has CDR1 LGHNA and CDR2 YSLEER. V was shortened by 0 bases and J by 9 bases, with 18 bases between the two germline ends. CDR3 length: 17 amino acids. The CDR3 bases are TGCGCCAGCAGCCAAGATTTGGGGACTTCAACTATTTCACCCCTCCACTTT. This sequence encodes CASSQDLGTSTISPLHF.

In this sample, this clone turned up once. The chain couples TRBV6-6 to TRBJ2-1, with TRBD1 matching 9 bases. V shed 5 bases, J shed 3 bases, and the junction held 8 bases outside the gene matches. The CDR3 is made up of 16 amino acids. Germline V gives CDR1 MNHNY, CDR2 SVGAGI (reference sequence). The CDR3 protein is CASSGIPGQGYNEQFF. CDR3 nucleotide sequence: TGTGCCAGCAGTGGGATTCCGGGACAGGGCTACAATGAGCAGTTCTTC.

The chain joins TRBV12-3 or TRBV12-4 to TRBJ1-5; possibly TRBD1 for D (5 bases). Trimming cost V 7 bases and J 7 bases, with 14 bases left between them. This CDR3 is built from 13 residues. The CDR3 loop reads CASTGGGGQPQHF. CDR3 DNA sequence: TGTGCCAGCACCGGCGGCGGGGGACAGCCCCAGCATTTT.